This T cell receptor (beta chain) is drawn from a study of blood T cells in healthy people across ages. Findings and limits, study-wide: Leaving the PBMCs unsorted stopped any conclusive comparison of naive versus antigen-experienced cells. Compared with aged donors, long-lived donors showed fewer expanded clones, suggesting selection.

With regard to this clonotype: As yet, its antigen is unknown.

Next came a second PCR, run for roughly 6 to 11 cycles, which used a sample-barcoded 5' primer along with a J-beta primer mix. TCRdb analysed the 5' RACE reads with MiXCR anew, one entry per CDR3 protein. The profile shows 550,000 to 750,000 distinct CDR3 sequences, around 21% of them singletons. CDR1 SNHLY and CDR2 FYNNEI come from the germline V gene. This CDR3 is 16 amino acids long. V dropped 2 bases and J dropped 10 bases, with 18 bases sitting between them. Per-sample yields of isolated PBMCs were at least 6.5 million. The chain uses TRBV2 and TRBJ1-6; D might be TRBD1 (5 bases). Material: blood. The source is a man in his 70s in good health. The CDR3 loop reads CASSEFGGEAWSPLHF. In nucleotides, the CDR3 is TGTGCCAGCAGTGAATTCGGGGGGGAAGCTTGGTCACCCCTCCACTTT.